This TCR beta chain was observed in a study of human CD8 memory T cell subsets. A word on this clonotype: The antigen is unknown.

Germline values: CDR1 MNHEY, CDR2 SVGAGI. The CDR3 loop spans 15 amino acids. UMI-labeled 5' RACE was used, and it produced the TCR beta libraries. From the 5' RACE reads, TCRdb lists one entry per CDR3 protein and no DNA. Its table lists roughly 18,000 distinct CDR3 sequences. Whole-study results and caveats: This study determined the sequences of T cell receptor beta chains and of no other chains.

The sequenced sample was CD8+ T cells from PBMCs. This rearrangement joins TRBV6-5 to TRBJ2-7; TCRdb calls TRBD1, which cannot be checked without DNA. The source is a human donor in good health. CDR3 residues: CASSPGVDGSYEQYF.